Listed below are T cell receptor beta chains from one sample, sequenced in a study of CD8 T cells in ankylosing spondylitis. TCRdb analysed the 5' RACE reads with MiXCR anew, one entry per CDR3 protein. The table has some 240,000 distinct CDR3 sequences, around 6.6% seen once; the top ten hold 13% to 15%. The specimen sequenced was blood, either unsorted or a sorted T cell fraction (not recorded which). The source of these receptors is a male donor with ankylosing spondylitis. CDR3s include the opening cysteine and the closing phenylalanine or tryptophan. The D gene is left open where the match is weak. A clone size is listed for some rows: how often the clone was seen (once, few, many), or a class if it is expanded.

J: TRBJ2-1; size: many; V: TRBV6-2/TRBV6-3; D: TRBD1; DNA: TGTGCCAGCAGTGGACAGGGGGCCTACAATGAGCAGTTCTTC; CDR3: CASSGQGAYNEQFF
J: TRBJ2-7; size: many; V: TRBV29-1; D: .; DNA: TGCAGCGTTGGACTTCACAGAGGGGCGACTACCTACGAGCAGTACTTC; CDR3: CSVGLHRGATTYEQYF
J: TRBJ1-1; size: many; V: TRBV29-1; D: .; DNA: TGCAGCGTTGATCCAGGGGTGAACACTGAAGCTTTCTTT; CDR3: CSVDPGVNTEAFF
J: TRBJ2-7; size: many; V: TRBV3-1; D: .; DNA: TGTGCCAGCAGCGCCAGGGGCTCGGGCGAGCAGTACTTC; CDR3: CASSARGSGEQYF
J: TRBJ1-5; size: many; V: TRBV6-2/TRBV6-3; D: .; DNA: TGTGCCAGCAGGAACCGGTATAGCAATCAGCCCCAGCATTTT; CDR3: CASRNRYSNQPQHF
J: TRBJ1-5; size: many; V: TRBV4-2; D: .; DNA: TGTGCCAGCAGCCAAGCAGGGTATAGCAATCAGCCCCAGCATTTT; CDR3: CASSQAGYSNQPQHF
J: TRBJ2-3; size: many; V: TRBV2; D: .; DNA: TGTGCCAGCAGTCCGACAGGAGGCACAGATACGCAGTATTTT; CDR3: CASSPTGGTDTQYF
J: TRBJ2-2; size: few; V: TRBV7-6; D: .; DNA: TGTGCCAGCAGCTTCGGCGTGGAGCTGTTTTTT; CDR3: CASSFGVELFF
J: TRBJ2-3; size: few; V: TRBV4-3; D: TRBD1; DNA: TGCGCCAGCAGCCAAGGACAGGGATTTGCAGATACGCAGTATTTT; CDR3: CASSQGQGFADTQYF
J: TRBJ2-7; size: many; V: TRBV28; D: TRBD1; DNA: TGTGCCAGCAGTTTATTACAGGGGCTATCCTACGAGCAGTACTTC; CDR3: CASSLLQGLSYEQYF
J: TRBJ1-2; size: many; V: TRBV4-2; D: .; DNA: TGTGCCAGCAGCCAAGATGCCAGGAACTATGGCTACACCTTC; CDR3: CASSQDARNYGYTF
J: TRBJ2-7; size: many; V: TRBV28; D: TRBD1; DNA: TGTGCCAGCAGTTTCACCGGGACAGGGTACGAGCAGTACTTC; CDR3: CASSFTGTGYEQYF
J: TRBJ2-3; size: many; V: TRBV28; D: TRBD2; DNA: TGTGCCAGCACTACCTCGTCACTAGCGGGGAAATGGGGTACGCAGTATTTT; CDR3: CASTTSSLAGKWGTQYF
J: TRBJ1-1; size: few; V: TRBV5-6; D: TRBD1; DNA: TGTGCCAGCAGAACTTTACAGGGGGCGATTGAAGCTTTCTTT; CDR3: CASRTLQGAIEAFF
J: TRBJ1-1; size: few; V: TRBV29-1; D: .; DNA: TGCAGCATGAGTACTAGGGCTGACACTGAAGCTTTCTTT; CDR3: CSMSTRADTEAFF
J: TRBJ2-3; size: .; V: TRBV11-2; D: .; DNA: TGTGCCAGCAGCTTAGAGGGAGACGGGATTTGGACAGATACGCAGTATTTT; CDR3: CASSLEGDGIWTDTQYF
J: TRBJ2-7; size: many; V: TRBV12-3/TRBV12-4; D: TRBD1; DNA: TGTGCCAGCAGTCTGGACAGGGTAGGGTACGAGCAGTACTTC; CDR3: CASSLDRVGYEQYF